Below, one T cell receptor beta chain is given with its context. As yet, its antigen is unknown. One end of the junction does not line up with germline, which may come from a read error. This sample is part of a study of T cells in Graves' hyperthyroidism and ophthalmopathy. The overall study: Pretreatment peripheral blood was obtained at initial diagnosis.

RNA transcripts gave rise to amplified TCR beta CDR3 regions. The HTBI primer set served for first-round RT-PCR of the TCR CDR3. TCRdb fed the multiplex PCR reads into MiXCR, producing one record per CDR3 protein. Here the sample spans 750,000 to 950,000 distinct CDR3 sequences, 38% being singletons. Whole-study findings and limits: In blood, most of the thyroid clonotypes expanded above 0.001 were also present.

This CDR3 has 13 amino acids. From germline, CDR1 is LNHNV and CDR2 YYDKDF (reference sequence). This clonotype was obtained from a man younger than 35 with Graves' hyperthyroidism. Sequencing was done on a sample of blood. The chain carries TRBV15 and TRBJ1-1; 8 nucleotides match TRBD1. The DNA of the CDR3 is TGTGCCACCAGCAGGGACAGGGTAGCTGAAGCTGTCTTT. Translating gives CATSRDRVAEAVF.